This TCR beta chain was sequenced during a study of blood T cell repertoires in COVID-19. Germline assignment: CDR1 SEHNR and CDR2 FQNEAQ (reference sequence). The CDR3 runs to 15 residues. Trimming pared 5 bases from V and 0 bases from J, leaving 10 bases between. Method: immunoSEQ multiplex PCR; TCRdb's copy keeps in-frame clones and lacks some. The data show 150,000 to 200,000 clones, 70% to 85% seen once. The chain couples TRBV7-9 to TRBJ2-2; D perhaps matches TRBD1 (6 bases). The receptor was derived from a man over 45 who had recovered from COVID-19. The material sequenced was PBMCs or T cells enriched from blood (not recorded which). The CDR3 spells CASSPRTANTGELFF. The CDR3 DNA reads TGTGCCAGCAGCCCCCGGACAGCGAACACCGGGGAGCTGTTTTTT.